The next 14 T cell receptor beta chains were all read from a single sample in a study of blood T cell repertoires in COVID-19. Some clones are missing from TCRdb's copy, which holds only in-frame ones; the method was immunoSEQ multiplex PCR. The table records 120,000 to 150,000 clones, approximately 89% of them present only once. The sequenced sample was peripheral blood. The receptors shown here come from a human donor in a cohort sampled during active COVID-19.

The V and J genes are TRBV5-6 and TRBJ2-7, with 7 bases that match TRBD2. CDR1 SGHDT and CDR2 YYEEEE come from the germline V gene. CDR3 length equals 14 residues. V gave up 4 bases and J gave up 6 bases; unmatched junction bases: 10. The CDR3 bases are TGTGCCAGCAGCCTCCGGGAGGTTTCAAGCGAGCAGTACTTC. Its protein is CASSLREVSSEQYF.

The rearrangement uses TRBV6-5 and TRBJ1-1; unclear D gene. CDR1 is MNHEY, CDR2 SVGAGI, per germline. This CDR3 comprises 16 residues. V was clipped by 1 base and J by 1 base, with 13 bases between them. CDR3 in amino acids: CASSYWGGGRNTEAFF. The DNA for the CDR3 is TGTGCCAGCAGTTACTGGGGAGGAGGGAGGAACACTGAAGCTTTCTTT.

This chain uses TRBV6-5 with TRBJ2-5; 9 bases align to TRBD2. The CDR3 has 16 residues. The V gene end was trimmed by 0 bases and the J gene end by 4 bases; junction bases not matched to a gene: 6. Germline CDR1 and CDR2: MNHEY and SVGAGI. The CDR3 sequence: CASSYSGLATPETQYF. The CDR3 DNA sequence: TGTGCCAGCAGTTACTCGGGACTAGCAACCCCAGAGACCCAGTACTTC.

The chain combines TRBV9 with TRBJ2-7; 7 positions agree with TRBD1. The CDR3 is 16 amino acids. Germline CDR1 reads SGDLS; CDR2 reads YYNGEE. With V trimmed by 3 bases and J by 2 bases, 11 bases remained unmatched. The CDR3 DNA is TGTGCCAGCAGCGAGAGGGACAGTCGGTGGACCTACGAGCAGTACTTC. This translates into CASSERDSRWTYEQYF.

This sequence joins TRBV28 and TRBJ1-4; D is unclear. Per the germline V gene, CDR1 is MDHEN and CDR2 is SYDVKM. CDR3 size: 13 residues. Trimming took off 2 bases at V and 12 bases at J, with 13 bases between the two ends. CDR3 loop: CASSLVRPQELFF. The CDR3 DNA is TGTGCCAGCAGTTTAGTCAGGCCTCAGGAACTGTTTTTT.

The rearrangement links TRBV6-1 to TRBJ2-1; 8 bases map to TRBD1. The CDR3 runs to 15 residues. Germline trimming cut 1 base from V and 8 bases from J; bases unmatched to any gene: 7. Germline lookup yields CDR1 MNHNS and CDR2 SASEGT. In DNA, the CDR3 is TGTGCCAGCAGTGAAGGACAGGGGTCCCGTCATGAGCAGTTCTTC. Translating gives CASSEGQGSRHEQFF.

The table lists this clone with many counts. This chain uses TRBV5-1 with TRBJ1-2, with D possibly TRBD1 on 5 matching bases. The germline V gene has CDR1 SGHRS and CDR2 YFSETQ. Trimming shortened V by 1 base and J by 3 bases, and 7 bases separated the two germline ends. The CDR3 sequence is 13 residues long. The CDR3 region is CASSLSGYYGYTF. The CDR3 bases are TGCGCCAGCAGCTTGTCAGGGTACTATGGCTACACCTTC.

This clone was counted a single time. The rearrangement uses TRBV6-5 and TRBJ2-7; 7 bases fit TRBD1. CDR1 is MNHEY, CDR2 SVGAGI, per germline. The CDR3 totals 15 residues. The V and J ends lost 2 bases and 0 bases, in that order; junction bases with no gene match: 4. The CDR3 coding sequence is TGTGCCAGCAGTTACGACCGGGACAGCTCCTACGAGCAGTACTTC. As protein: CASSYDRDSSYEQYF.

The chain has TRBV7-9 and TRBJ1-4, with 7 bases aligning to TRBD1. V lost 7 bases and J lost 3; bases outside the gene matches: 14. The CDR3 runs to 17 residues. Germline V gene lookup returns CDR1 SEHNR and CDR2 FQNEAQ (reference sequence). Written as DNA, the CDR3 is TGTGCCAGCACCATCCCTACAGGGGAGGAGGCTAATGAAAAACTGTTTTTT. Encoded protein: CASTIPTGEEANEKLFF.

The V gene is TRBV4-1, the J gene TRBJ2-1; TRBD2 matches 10 bases. Germline lookup yields CDR1 MGHRA and CDR2 YSYEKL. The CDR3 consists of 17 residues. The junction had 10 bases not matched to a gene; V was cut back by 3 bases and J by 5 bases. CDR3 region: CASSHVHSGGNNNEQFF. CDR3 sequence (DNA): TGCGCCAGCAGCCATGTACATAGCGGGGGGAACAACAATGAGCAGTTCTTC.

The V call is TRBV10-1, the J call TRBJ1-1; 10 bases match TRBD1. Germline loops: CDR1 WNHNN, CDR2 SYGVQD (reference sequence). J gave up 5 bases and V 3 bases, and 9 bases lay outside the gene matches. The CDR3 is 16 residues long. CDR3 protein: CASSEVGGQGQTEAFF. DNA of the CDR3: TGCGCCAGCAGTGAAGTCGGGGGACAGGGGCAAACTGAAGCTTTCTTT.

This chain connects TRBV9 to TRBJ1-1; 8 positions agree with TRBD1. The J segment lost 4 bases and the V segment lost 4 bases, leaving 6 bases of the junction unmatched. Germline CDR1 reads SGDLS; CDR2 reads YYNGEE. The CDR3 is 14 residues long. CDR3 loop: CASSPSDRATEAFF. CDR3 nucleotides: TGTGCCAGCAGCCCATCGGACAGGGCCACTGAAGCTTTCTTT.

This rearrangement joins TRBV7-2 to TRBJ1-5, with a tentative D call TRBD1 (5 bases). The length of the CDR3 is 14 residues. Germline V gives CDR1 SGHTA, CDR2 FQGNSA. Trimming pared 6 bases from V and 1 base from J, leaving 10 bases between. The CDR3 nucleotides read TGTGCCAGCAGTTGGGGGGGGAGCAATCAGCCCCAGCATTTT. Translating gives CASSWGGSNQPQHF.

The V and J genes are TRBV2 and TRBJ2-7; tentatively, D is TRBD1 (6 bases). The CDR3 loop spans 14 amino acids. Germline V CDR1 and CDR2: SNHLY, FYNNEI. V lost 8 bases and J lost 2, with 16 bases in between. The CDR3: CASSVAGDTYEQYF. DNA for the CDR3: TGTGCCAGCTCTGTTGCAGGGGACACCTACGAGCAGTACTTC.